This T cell receptor beta chain is drawn from a study of blood T cell repertoires in COVID-19. V dropped 4 bases and J dropped 8; count of bases not matched to a gene: 16. The CDR3 contains 17 residues. CDR1 is SGHTA and CDR2 is FQGNSA in the germline V gene. Clones were read by immunoSEQ multiplex PCR, and TCRdb kept only the in-frame ones, dropping some. The data contain 35,000 or so clones, approximately 86% of them singletons. The specimen sequenced was peripheral blood. The chain recombines TRBV7-2 with TRBJ1-4; TRBD1 matches at 7 bases. The TCR comes from a man aged 65-85 years with acute or convalescent COVID-19. In DNA, the CDR3 is TGTGCCAGCAGCTCAGGACCCCCGACAGGGCAGAACGAAAAACTGTTTTTT. Its translation: CASSSGPPTGQNEKLFF.